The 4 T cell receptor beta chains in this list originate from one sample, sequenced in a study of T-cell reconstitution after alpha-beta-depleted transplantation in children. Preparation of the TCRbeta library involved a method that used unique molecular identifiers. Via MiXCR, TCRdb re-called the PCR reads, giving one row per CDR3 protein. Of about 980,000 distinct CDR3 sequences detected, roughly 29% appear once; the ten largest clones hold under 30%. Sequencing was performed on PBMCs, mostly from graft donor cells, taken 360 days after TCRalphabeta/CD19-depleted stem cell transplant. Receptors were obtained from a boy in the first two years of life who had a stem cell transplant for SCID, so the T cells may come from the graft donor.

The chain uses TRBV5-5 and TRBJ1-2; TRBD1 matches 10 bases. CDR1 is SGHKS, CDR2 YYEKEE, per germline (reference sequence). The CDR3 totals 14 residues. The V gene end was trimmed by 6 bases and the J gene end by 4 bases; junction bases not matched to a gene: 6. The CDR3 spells CASTPGTGAYGYTF. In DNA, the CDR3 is TGTGCCAGCACCCCCGGGACAGGGGCCTATGGCTACACCTTC.

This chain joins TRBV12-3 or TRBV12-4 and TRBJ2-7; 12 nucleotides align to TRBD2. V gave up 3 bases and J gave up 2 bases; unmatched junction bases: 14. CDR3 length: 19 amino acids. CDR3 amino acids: CASSFIGTSGGPRPYEQYF. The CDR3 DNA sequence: TGTGCCAGCAGTTTTATCGGTACTAGCGGGGGGCCGAGACCCTACGAGCAGTACTTC.

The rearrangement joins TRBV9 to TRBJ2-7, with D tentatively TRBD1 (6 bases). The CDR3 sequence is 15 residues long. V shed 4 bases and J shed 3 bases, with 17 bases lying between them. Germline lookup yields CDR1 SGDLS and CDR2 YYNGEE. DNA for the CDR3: TGTGCCAGCAGCCCCTCCGACAGGATTCGCTACGAGCAGTACTTC. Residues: CASSPSDRIRYEQYF.

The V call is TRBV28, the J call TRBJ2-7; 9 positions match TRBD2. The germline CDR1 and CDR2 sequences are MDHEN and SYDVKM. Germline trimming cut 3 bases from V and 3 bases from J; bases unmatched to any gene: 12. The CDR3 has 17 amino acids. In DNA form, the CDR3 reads TGTGCCAGCAGTTTGTTCTCTAGCGGGATACCAAACTACGAGCAGTACTTC. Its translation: CASSLFSSGIPNYEQYF.